Sequencing of this T cell receptor (beta chain) was carried out in a study of blood T cell repertoires in COVID-19. About the research overall: Whether acute or convalescent, the COVID-19 samples came from the United States, Italy and Spain. From T cells, B-cell-depleted T cells, or PBMCs came the material, which was cDNA or gDNA.

Trimming removed 2 bases from V and 8 bases from J; junction bases left unmatched: 5. Germline V gene data show CDR1 as ENHRY and CDR2 as SYGVKD. The CDR3 contains 14 residues. In the original processing: Amplification from reference gene primers served as the basis for estimated nucleated cell counts. The method was immunoSEQ multiplex PCR; TCRdb's version includes in-frame clones alone and lacks a portion of them. The D gene and trimming were derived from the DNA, and the V and J assignments and clone size from that table. The table has tens of thousands of clones, approximately 89% seen once. The chain is built from TRBV10-3 and TRBJ2-1, with 8 bases identical to TRBD2. Sequencing input: peripheral blood. The clonotype originates from a human donor in a cohort sampled during active COVID-19. The CDR3 nucleotides read TGTGCCATCAGTGAGGGCGGGAGGACCGATGAGCAGTTCTTC. Translated, it gives CAISEGGRTDEQFF.